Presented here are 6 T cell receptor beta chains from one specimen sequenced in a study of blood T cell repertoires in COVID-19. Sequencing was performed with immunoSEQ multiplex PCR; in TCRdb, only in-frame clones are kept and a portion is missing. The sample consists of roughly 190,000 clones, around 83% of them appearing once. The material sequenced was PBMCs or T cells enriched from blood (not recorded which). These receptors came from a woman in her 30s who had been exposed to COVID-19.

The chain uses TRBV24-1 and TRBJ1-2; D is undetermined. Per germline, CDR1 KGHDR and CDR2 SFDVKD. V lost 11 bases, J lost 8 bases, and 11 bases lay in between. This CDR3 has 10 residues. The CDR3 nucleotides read TGTGCCAGAAGGACTAGGGGCTACACCTTC. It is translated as CARRTRGYTF.

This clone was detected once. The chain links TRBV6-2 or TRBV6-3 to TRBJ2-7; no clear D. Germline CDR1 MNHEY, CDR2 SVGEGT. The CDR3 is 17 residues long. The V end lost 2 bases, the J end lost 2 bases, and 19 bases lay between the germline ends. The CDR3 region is CASSYPSLVAVTYEQYF. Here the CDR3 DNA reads TGTGCCAGCAGTTACCCGTCTCTCGTCGCAGTCACCTACGAGCAGTACTTC.

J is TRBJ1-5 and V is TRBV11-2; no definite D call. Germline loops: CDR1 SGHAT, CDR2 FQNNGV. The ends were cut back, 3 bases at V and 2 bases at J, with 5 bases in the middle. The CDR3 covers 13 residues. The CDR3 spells CASSFRGNQPQHF. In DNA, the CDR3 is TGTGCCAGCAGCTTTAGAGGCAATCAGCCCCAGCATTTT.

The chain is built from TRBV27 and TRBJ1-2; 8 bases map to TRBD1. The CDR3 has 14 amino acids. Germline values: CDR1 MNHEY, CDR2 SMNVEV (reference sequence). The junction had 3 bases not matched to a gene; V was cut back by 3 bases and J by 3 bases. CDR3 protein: CASSFGQGYYGYTF. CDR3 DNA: TGTGCCAGCAGTTTTGGACAGGGCTACTATGGCTACACCTTC.

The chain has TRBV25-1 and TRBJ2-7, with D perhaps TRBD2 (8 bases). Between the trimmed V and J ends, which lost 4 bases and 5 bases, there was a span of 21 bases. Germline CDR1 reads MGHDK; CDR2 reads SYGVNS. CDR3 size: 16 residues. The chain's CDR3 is CASSGQGFSGEDEQYF. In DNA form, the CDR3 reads TGTGCCAGCAGTGGACAGGGATTTAGCGGGGAGGACGAGCAGTACTTC.

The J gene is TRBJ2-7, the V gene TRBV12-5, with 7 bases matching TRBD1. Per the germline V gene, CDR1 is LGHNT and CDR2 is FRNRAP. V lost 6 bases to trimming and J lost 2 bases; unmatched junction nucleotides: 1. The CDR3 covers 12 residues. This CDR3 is CASGQGAYEQYF. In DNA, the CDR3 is TGTGCTAGTGGGCAGGGGGCCTACGAGCAGTACTTC.